These 10 T cell receptor beta chains originate from one sample sequenced in a study of blood T cell repertoires in COVID-19. TCRdb's copy holds only in-frame clones and misses some; the assay was immunoSEQ multiplex PCR. The table lists roughly 210,000 clones, 88% of them singletons. The sample consisted of peripheral blood. Every receptor here comes from a man in his 70s with acute or convalescent COVID-19.

The chain uses TRBV6-6 and TRBJ2-1, with 9 bases identical to TRBD2. Germline V gene lookup returns CDR1 MNHNY and CDR2 SVGAGI (reference sequence). V dropped 2 bases and J dropped 7; count of bases not matched to a gene: 9. CDR3 size: 16 residues. The DNA of the CDR3 is TGTGCCAGCAGTTACCAGGCGGGAGGGTTGAGAAATGAGCAGTTCTTC. It is translated as CASSYQAGGLRNEQFF.

The V and J genes are TRBV6-1 and TRBJ2-2, with 9 bases fitting TRBD2. Trimming cost V 4 bases and J 5 bases; bases outside gene matches: 8. Looked up from germline, CDR1 is MNHNS and CDR2 is SASEGT. The CDR3 has 16 amino acids. For the CDR3, the DNA is TGTGCCAGCAGTGCCGCGGGAGGGCCGTTAACCGGGGAGCTGTTTTTT. This encodes CASSAAGGPLTGELFF.

The chain links TRBV28 to TRBJ1-5, with D hard to call. This CDR3 region has 16 residues. V lost 2 bases, J lost 0 bases, and 11 bases lay in between. Germline lookup yields CDR1 MDHEN and CDR2 SYDVKM. CDR3 nucleotides: TGTGCCAGCAGTTTAGGAGGTTTGTCTAGCAATCAGCCCCAGCATTTT. Its translation: CASSLGGLSSNQPQHF.

This clone is a singleton in its sample. The V call is TRBV25-1, the J call TRBJ1-1, with 8 bases fitting TRBD1. Germline values: CDR1 MGHDK, CDR2 SYGVNS. This CDR3 comprises 17 residues. V was clipped by 6 bases and J by 3 bases; unmatched bases: 15. CDR3 DNA sequence: TGTGCCAGCAGCCGGAGGGCAGGGGGCGCGCGTGACACTGAAGCTTTCTTT. It translates to CASSRRAGGARDTEAFF. Full variable domain (rest looked up from reference TRBV25-1 and TRBJ1-1): EADIYQTPRYLVIGTGKKITLECSQTMGHDKMYWYQQDPGMELHLIHYSYGVNSTEKGDLSSESTVSRIRTEHFPLTLESARPSHTSQYLCASSRRAGGARDTEAFFGQGTRLTVV.

This chain connects TRBV5-8 to TRBJ1-5, with 8 bases identical to TRBD1. This CDR3 is 15 amino acids long. Germline CDR1 and CDR2: SGHTS and YDEGEE. Trimming took 0 bases from V and 3 from J; bases not matched to a gene: 2. CDR3 in amino acids: CASSLGTGYNQPQHF. CDR3 sequence (DNA): TGTGCCAGCAGCTTGGGGACAGGGTACAATCAGCCCCAGCATTTT.

This clone was counted many times. V gene TRBV5-4 combines with J gene TRBJ1-1; D gene uncertain. V was clipped by 1 base and J by 1 base, with 8 bases between them. Germline V gene data show CDR1 as SGHNT and CDR2 as YYREEE (reference sequence). The CDR3 loop spans 14 amino acids. The CDR3 loop reads CASSLFEANTEAFF. The CDR3 coding sequence is TGTGCCAGCAGCTTGTTTGAAGCGAACACTGAAGCTTTCTTT.

The sample holds one count of this clone. The chain employs TRBV5-1 and TRBJ2-1; 7 bases match TRBD2. CDR3 length equals 14 residues. V dropped 0 bases and J dropped 9; count of bases not matched to a gene: 6. Germline loops: CDR1 SGHRS, CDR2 YFSETQ. The CDR3 protein is CASSLGAGDAEQFF. The DNA for the CDR3 is TGCGCCAGCAGCTTGGGTGCGGGAGACGCTGAGCAGTTCTTC.

V gene TRBV5-1 combines with J gene TRBJ2-7; a possible D gene is TRBD2 (5 bases). This CDR3 has 15 amino acids. V was trimmed by 0 bases and J by 0 bases, leaving 10 bases between them. CDR1 and CDR2 from the germline V gene are SGHRS and YFSETQ. The CDR3 region is CASSLDGRASYEQYF. The DNA for the CDR3 is TGCGCCAGCAGCTTGGATGGGAGAGCCTCCTACGAGCAGTACTTC.

The gene calls are TRBV14 and TRBJ1-3, with 9 bases that match TRBD1. The CDR3 is 15 residues long. J gave up 5 bases and V 3 bases, and 5 bases lay outside the gene matches. Germline V gene data show CDR1 as SGHDN and CDR2 as FVKESK. The CDR3 coding sequence is TGTGCCAGCAGCCATACCACAGGGGGCAGAAACACCATATATTTT. This gives the protein CASSHTTGGRNTIYF.

CDR3 region: CASSFTGSGSETQYF. CDR3 DNA: TGTGCCAGCAGCTTCACCGGTTCAGGGTCGGAGACCCAGTACTTC. The chain has TRBV7-2 and TRBJ2-5; tentative D call: TRBD1 (5 bases). The CDR3 extends over 15 amino acids. The germline V and J ends were trimmed by 3 bases and 5 bases, with 16 bases remaining between them. CDR1 SGHTA and CDR2 FQGNSA come from the germline V gene. The full variable domain, its missing parts supplied by reference TRBV7-2 and TRBJ2-5, is GAGVSQSPSNKVTEKGKDVELRCDPISGHTALYWYRQSLGQGLEFLIYFQGNSAPDKSGLPSDRFSAERTGGSVSTLTIQRTQQEDSAVYLCASSFTGSGSETQYFGPGTRLLVL.